This TCR beta chain stems from a study of cytomegalovirus exposure and HLA in healthy donors. Whole-study context: The roughly 120 validation repertoires and the roughly 690 first-cohort repertoires shared a platform, a later analysis reported.

Some clones are missing from TCRdb's copy, which holds only in-frame ones; the method was immunoSEQ multiplex PCR. The table records about 110,000 clones, 95% of them present only once. Trimming pared 6 bases from V and 10 bases from J, leaving 15 bases between. The CDR3 is 12 amino acids. Per the germline V gene, CDR1 is SEHNR and CDR2 is FQNEAQ (reference sequence). Study-wide results and caveats: The CMV antigen specificity of three CMV-associated chains was confirmed through in vitro analysis. The study designated 160 or so TCR beta chains cytomegalovirus-associated.

Notes on this clone: Its antigen is unknown.

The sample consisted of PBMCs. This TCR came from a woman aged 18 to 35 in good health and CMV-seronegative. V usage is TRBV7-9 and J usage is TRBJ1-2; D unclear. CDR3 in DNA: TGTGCCAGCAGTAAACAGTCACCTCTCTACACCTTC. Translated, it gives CASSKQSPLYTF. Together with reference TRBV7-9 and TRBJ1-2, the CDR3 gives the full variable domain: DTGVSQNPRHKITKRGQNVTFRCDPISEHNRLYWYRQTLGQGPEFLTYFQNEAQLEKSRLLSDRFSAERPKGSFSTLEIQRTEQGDSAMYLCASSKQSPLYTFGSGTRLTVV.